The following is a TCR beta chain sequence with its context. Data came from immunoSEQ multiplex PCR; TCRdb stores just in-frame clones and leaves some out. The sample records tens of thousands of clones, 86% being singletons. The sample originates from a study of blood T cell repertoires in COVID-19. For the study at large: The samples span acute and convalescent COVID-19 from the United States, Italy and Spain.

The length of the CDR3 is 16 residues. With 0 bases removed from V and 6 bases from J, the gap between germline ends came to 14 bases. Germline V gives CDR1 MNHEY, CDR2 SVGAGI. Sequenced input: peripheral blood. This TCR came from a man aged 55 to 70 with active or convalescent COVID-19. The chain links TRBV6-5 to TRBJ1-4, with a possible D match to TRBD1 (5 bases). The CDR3 DNA reads as TGTGCCAGCAGTTACTCCCCCGACAGCCTCTATGAAAAACTGTTTTTT. Encoded protein: CASSYSPDSLYEKLFF.